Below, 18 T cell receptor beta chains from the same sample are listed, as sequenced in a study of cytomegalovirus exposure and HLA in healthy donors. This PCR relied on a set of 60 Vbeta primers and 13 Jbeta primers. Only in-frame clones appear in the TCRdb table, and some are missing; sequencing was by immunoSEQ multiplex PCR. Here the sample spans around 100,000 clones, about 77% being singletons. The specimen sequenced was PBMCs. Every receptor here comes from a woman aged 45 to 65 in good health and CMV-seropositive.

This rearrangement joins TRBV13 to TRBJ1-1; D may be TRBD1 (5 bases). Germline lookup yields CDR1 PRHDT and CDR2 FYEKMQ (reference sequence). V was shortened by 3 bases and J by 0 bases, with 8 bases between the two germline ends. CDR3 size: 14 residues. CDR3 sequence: CASSLGPMNTEAFF. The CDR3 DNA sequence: TGTGCCAGCAGCTTGGGGCCGATGAACACTGAAGCTTTCTTT.

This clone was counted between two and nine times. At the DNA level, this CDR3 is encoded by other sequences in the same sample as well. CDR3 bases: TGTGCCAGCTCACCACCAGGGAGCTCCTACGAGCAGTACTTC. Translated: CASSPPGSSYEQYF. V and J are TRBV18 and TRBJ2-7; possibly TRBD2 for D (5 bases). V was cut by 0 bases and J by 0 bases, with 6 bases left in between. This CDR3 spans 14 amino acids. Germline CDR1 and CDR2: KGHSH and LQKENI.

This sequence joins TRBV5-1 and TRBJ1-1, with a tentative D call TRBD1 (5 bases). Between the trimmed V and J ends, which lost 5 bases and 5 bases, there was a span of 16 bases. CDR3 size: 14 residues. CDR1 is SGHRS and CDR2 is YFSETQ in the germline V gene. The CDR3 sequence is CASRWTSGTTEAFF. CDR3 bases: TGCGCCAGCAGGTGGACAAGCGGGACGACTGAAGCTTTCTTT.

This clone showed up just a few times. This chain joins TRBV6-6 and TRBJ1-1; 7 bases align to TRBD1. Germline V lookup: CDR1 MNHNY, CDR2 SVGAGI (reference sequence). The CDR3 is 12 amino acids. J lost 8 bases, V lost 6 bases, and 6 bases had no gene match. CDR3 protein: CASRSGTEEAFF. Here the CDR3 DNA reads TGTGCCAGCAGATCCGGGACAGAAGAAGCTTTCTTT.

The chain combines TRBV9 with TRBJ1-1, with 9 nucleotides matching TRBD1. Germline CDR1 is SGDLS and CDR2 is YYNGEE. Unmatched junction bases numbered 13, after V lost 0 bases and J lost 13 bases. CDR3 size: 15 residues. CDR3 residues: CASSVDGGTGSVSFF. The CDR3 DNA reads TGTGCCAGCAGCGTAGACGGGGGGACAGGGTCGGTGAGTTTCTTT.

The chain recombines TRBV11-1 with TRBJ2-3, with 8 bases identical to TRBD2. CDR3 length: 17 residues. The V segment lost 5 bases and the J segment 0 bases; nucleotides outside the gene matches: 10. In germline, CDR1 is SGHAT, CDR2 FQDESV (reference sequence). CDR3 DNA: TGTGCCAGCAGCCCCACAGGTAGCGGGGATAGCACAGATACGCAGTATTTT. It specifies CASSPTGSGDSTDTQYF.

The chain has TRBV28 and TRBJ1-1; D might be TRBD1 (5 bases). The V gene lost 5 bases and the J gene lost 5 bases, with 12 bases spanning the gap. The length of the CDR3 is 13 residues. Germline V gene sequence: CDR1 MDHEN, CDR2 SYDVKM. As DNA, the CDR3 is TGTGCCAGCAGTCCATGGGGGAGGACTGAAGCTTTCTTT. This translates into CASSPWGRTEAFF. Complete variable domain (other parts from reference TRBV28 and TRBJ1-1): DVKVTQSSRYLVKRTGEKVFLECVQDMDHENMFWYRQDPGLGLRLIYFSYDVKMKEKGDIPEGYSVSREKKERFSLILESASTNQTSMYLCASSPWGRTEAFFGQGTRLTVV.

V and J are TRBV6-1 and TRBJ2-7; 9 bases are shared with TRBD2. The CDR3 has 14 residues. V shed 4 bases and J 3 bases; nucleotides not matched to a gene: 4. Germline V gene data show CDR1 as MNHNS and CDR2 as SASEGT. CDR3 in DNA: TGTGCCAGCAGTGGTCGACTAGCGGTCTACGAGCAGTACTTC. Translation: CASSGRLAVYEQYF.

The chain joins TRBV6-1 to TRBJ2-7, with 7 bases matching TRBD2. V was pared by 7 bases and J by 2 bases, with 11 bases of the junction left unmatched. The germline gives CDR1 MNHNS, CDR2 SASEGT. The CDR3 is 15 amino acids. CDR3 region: CASMTSTEKPYEQYF. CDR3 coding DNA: TGTGCCAGCATGACTAGCACCGAGAAGCCCTACGAGCAGTACTTC.

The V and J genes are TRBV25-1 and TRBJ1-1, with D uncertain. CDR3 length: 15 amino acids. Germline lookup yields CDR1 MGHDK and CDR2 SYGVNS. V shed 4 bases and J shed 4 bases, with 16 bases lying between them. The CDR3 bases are TGTGCCAGCAGTGTTGGCGGCGGGCGGCGCACTGAAGCTTTCTTT. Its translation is CASSVGGGRRTEAFF. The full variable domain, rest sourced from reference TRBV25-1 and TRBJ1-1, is EADIYQTPRYLVIGTGKKITLECSQTMGHDKMYWYQQDPGMELHLIHYSYGVNSTEKGDLSSESTVSRIRTEHFPLTLESARPSHTSQYLCASSVGGGRRTEAFFGQGTRLTVV.

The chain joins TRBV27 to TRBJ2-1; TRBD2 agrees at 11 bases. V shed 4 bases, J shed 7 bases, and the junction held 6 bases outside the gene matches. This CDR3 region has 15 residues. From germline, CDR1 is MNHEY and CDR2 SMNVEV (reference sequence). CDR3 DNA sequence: TGTGCCAGCAGTTCCTTAGCGGGAGGGCTAAATGAGCAGTTCTTC. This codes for CASSSLAGGLNEQFF.

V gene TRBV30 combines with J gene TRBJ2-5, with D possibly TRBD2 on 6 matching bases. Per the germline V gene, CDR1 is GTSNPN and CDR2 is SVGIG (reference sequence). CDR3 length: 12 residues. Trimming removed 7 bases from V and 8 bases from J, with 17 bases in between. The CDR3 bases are TGTGCCTCGAGAATCGGCGGGGTCACCCAGTACTTC. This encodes CASRIGGVTQYF.

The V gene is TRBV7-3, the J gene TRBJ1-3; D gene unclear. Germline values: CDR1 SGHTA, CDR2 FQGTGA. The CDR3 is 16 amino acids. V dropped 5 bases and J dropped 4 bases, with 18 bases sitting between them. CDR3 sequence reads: CASSPGPQTGGNTIYF. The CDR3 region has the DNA TGTGCCAGCAGCCCCGGACCTCAGACGGGAGGAAACACCATATATTTT.

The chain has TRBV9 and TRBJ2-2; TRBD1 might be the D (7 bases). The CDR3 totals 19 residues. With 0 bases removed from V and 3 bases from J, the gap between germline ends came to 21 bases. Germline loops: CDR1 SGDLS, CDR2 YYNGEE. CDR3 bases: TGTGCCAGCAGCGTAGGGGACAGCCGGTCTAGGGGGGACACCGGGGAGCTGTTTTTT. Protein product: CASSVGDSRSRGDTGELFF. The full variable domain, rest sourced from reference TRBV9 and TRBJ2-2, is DSGVTQTPKHLITATGQRVTLRCSPRSGDLSVYWYQQSLDQGLQFLIQYYNGEERAKGNILERFSAQQFPDLHSELNLSSLELGDSALYFCASSVGDSRSRGDTGELFFGEGSRLTVL.

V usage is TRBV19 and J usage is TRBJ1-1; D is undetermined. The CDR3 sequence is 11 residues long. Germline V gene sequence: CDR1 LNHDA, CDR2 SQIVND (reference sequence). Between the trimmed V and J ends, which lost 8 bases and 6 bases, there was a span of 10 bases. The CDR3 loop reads CASSVRAEAFF. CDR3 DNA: TGTGCCAGTTCGGTACGGGCTGAAGCTTTCTTT.

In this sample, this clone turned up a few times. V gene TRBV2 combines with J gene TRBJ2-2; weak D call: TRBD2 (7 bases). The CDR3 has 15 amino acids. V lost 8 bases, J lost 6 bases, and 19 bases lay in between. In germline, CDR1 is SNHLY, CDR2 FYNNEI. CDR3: CASRLTQGGAGELFF. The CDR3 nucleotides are TGTGCCAGCCGACTAACACAGGGAGGGGCCGGGGAGCTGTTTTTT.

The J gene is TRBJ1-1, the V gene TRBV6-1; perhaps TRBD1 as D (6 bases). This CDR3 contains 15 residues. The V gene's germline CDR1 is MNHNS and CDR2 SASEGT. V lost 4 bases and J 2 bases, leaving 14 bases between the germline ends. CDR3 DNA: TGTGCCAGCAGTGCTTACAGGGAGGGAAACACTGAAGCTTTCTTT. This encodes CASSAYREGNTEAFF.

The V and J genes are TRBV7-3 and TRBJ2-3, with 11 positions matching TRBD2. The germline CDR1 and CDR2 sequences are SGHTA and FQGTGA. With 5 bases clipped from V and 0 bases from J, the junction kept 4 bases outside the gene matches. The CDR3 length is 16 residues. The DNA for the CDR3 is TGTGCCAGCAGCCTAGGGACTAGCGGCAGCACAGATACGCAGTATTTT. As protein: CASSLGTSGSTDTQYF. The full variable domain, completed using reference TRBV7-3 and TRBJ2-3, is GAGVSQTPSNKVTEKGKYVELRCDPISGHTALYWYRQSLGQGPEFLIYFQGTGAADDSGLPNDRFFAVRPEGSVSTLKIQRTERGDSAVYLCASSLGTSGSTDTQYFGPGTRLTVL.